Listed below are T cell receptor beta chains from one sample, sequenced in a study of cytomegalovirus exposure and HLA in healthy donors. This table comes from immunoSEQ multiplex PCR, and its TCRdb copy is limited to in-frame clones, with some not included. The table records hundreds of thousands of clones, approximately 70% of them present only once. The sequencing input was PBMCs. The source of these receptors is a female donor in good health and CMV-seronegative. Each CDR3 is given with its conserved first and last residue.

v_call cdr3_aa
TRBV13 CASSLRARIQETQYF
TRBV9 CASSVGQGSEQYF
TRBV6-5 CASSYSRTVYGYTF
TRBV7-9 CSSGHSIAFF
TRBV15 CATSSGRAGELFF
TRBV9 CASSVVYPRLAGVGDTGELFF
TRBV7-9 CASTGTSGKTYEQYF
TRBV5-1 CASSLARTGGTGANVLTF
TRBV19 CASSQPIEHLSEKLFF
TRBV2 CASSEALASYEQYF
TRBV2 CASMASGSTGELFF
TRBV11-2 CASSRSGRTDTQYF
TRBV5-1 CASSLGGVGEQYF
TRBV11-1 CASSFGSGINEQYF
TRBV18 CASSSIPGFLNYGYTF
TRBV9 CASSVGPAGGADTQYF
TRBV11-2 CASSLVNRGNGYTF
TRBV7-2 CASSFQGGYEQYF
TRBV29-1 CSAKTGTGSNTEAFF
TRBV19 CASSMFGTATMNTEAFF
TRBV5-8 CASSLVGEVDTQYF
TRBV4-1 CASSQRAGAYEQYF
TRBV28 CASSSVGQQETQYF
TRBV9 CASSDPSENEKLFF
TRBV7-9 CASSPSRGEDFF
TRBV18 CASSPRAQGFSYEQYF
TRBV6-6 CASSYQGYNEQFF
TRBV27 CASSFSDRAGNQPQHF
TRBV5-1 CASSYGLAAYNEQFF
TRBV5-1 CASSWEAAGELFF
TRBV7-2 CASSFNLAGGPEQFF
TRBV11-3 CASSSGDSSYEQYF
TRBV14 CASSQEYGRNYGYTF
TRBV28 CASSLRSSYNSPLHF
TRBV11-1 CASSSRGTGGKFF
TRBV19 CASSPRQGIPEAFF
TRBV5-4 CASSLVASGSSWETQYF
TRBV7-8 CASSGTAFSNQPQHF
TRBV6-5 CASTRTGQETQYF
TRBV28 CASSPVWGANVLTF
TRBV19 CASSSPDQPQHF
TRBV5-1 CASTAGTGGTEAFF
TRBV7-9 CASSQARSLAGNEQFF
TRBV11-3 CASTRQRTSGAYEQYF
TRBV5-1 CASSLGTSGSGLQETQYF
TRBV5-6 CASSPGSTEAFF
TRBV5-5 CASGPQGAPEAFF